Listed below are T cell receptor beta chains from one sample, sequenced in a study of CD8 T cells in Susac syndrome. MiXCR, applied by TCRdb to the immunoSEQ multiplex PCR reads, yields one record per CDR3 protein. The sample has 77,000 or so distinct CDR3 sequences, roughly 95% seen once. Sequences were obtained from CD8+ T cells from PBMCs. The receptors originated from a human donor with multiple sclerosis. CDR3s include the opening cysteine and the closing phenylalanine or tryptophan. The D gene is left open where the match is weak. Some rows have no size entry. The others give once, few or many, or a class for an expanded clone.

once	NA	TRBV6-1	TRBJ1-1	TGTGCCAGCAGTCCCCCCGGGGGGGTTCCACTTAAGAACACTGAAGCTTTCTTT	CASSPPGGVPLKNTEAFF
NA	NA	TRBV4-1	TRBJ2-5	TGCGCCAGCAGCCAAGTAATTGTCTTAGGGCCCCGACGGGAGACCCAGTACTTC	CASSQVIVLGPRRETQYF
NA	NA	TRBV6-5	TRBJ2-5	TGTGCCAGCTACTATAGCAGGGCTCCACAAGAGACCCAGTACTTC	CASYYSRAPQETQYF
NA	NA	TRBV4-1	TRBJ2-1	TGCGCCAGCAGCCAAGATCGGCCAGAGTCTTACAATGAGCAGTTCTTC	CASSQDRPESYNEQFF
once	NA	TRBV4-1	TRBJ1-1	TGCGCCAGCAGCCGGGAACCGCAGGGGAGTTTCACTGAAGCTTTCTTT	CASSREPQGSFTEAFF
NA	NA	TRBV15	TRBJ1-5	TGTGCCACCAGCAGTAGTCTCAGGCAGCCCCAGCATTTT	CATSSSLRQPQHF
NA	NA	TRBV7-2	TRBJ1-2	TGTGCCAGCAGCTTATCGGTTGGTCCTGGGTATTACTATGGCTACACCTTC	CASSLSVGPGYYYGYTF
once	NA	TRBV9	TRBJ2-1	TGTGCCAGCAGCCCCCATGGTGATGAGCAGTTCTTC	CASSPHGDEQFF
NA	NA	TRBV10-3	TRBJ2-7	TGTGCCATCAGTGAGAAGACGGGGTACGAGCAGTACTTC	CAISEKTGYEQYF
NA	NA	TRBV6-2/TRBV6-3	TRBJ1-5	TGTGCCAGCGGATTCGATCAGCCCCAGCATTTT	CASGFDQPQHF
NA	NA	TRBV28	TRBJ1-1	TGTGCCAGCACCGCCCGTACTTCTCGGGGCACTGAAGCTTTCTTT	CASTARTSRGTEAFF
NA	TRBD2	TRBV7-9	TRBJ2-7	TGTGCCAGCAGCGAACGCGCAGCGGGGGAGCGGAATTCCTACGAGCAGTACTTC	CASSERAAGERNSYEQYF
NA	TRBD2	TRBV4-3	TRBJ2-1	TGCGCCAGCAGCCAAGGGGTAGCGGGGGGGAGTGGTGAGCAGTTCTTC	CASSQGVAGGSGEQFF
NA	NA	TRBV6-6	TRBJ1-1	TGTGCCAGCAGTTACCCTCAAGGGAACACTGAAGCTTTCTTT	CASSYPQGNTEAFF
NA	NA	TRBV19	TRBJ2-7	TGTGCCAGTAGTATAAAGGGACTCGCCTACGAGCAGTACTTC	CASSIKGLAYEQYF
NA	NA	TRBV12-3/TRBV12-4	TRBJ2-2	TGTGCCAGCAGTTTAGAAATGGTTGTTGATCAGTTGAACACCGGGGAGCTGTTTTTT	CASSLEMVVDQLNTGELFF
NA	NA	TRBV7-3	TRBJ2-1	TGTGCCAGCAGCGCGCAGGGGGACTGGGGCAATGAGCAGTTCTTC	CASSAQGDWGNEQFF
NA	TRBD1	TRBV4-1	TRBJ2-3	TGCGCCAGCAGCCATGGGACAGGTATGCAGTATTTT	CASSHGTGMQYF
NA	NA	TRBV25-1	TRBJ2-5	TGTGCCAGCACCACCCGTCAGGAGACCCAGTACTTC	CASTTRQETQYF
NA	NA	TRBV6-1	TRBJ1-1	TGTGCCAGCCTCGCCTACACTGAAGCTTTCTTT	CASLAYTEAFF
NA	NA	TRBV20-1	TRBJ1-4	TGCAGTGCTAGCCCCCAACCCGGACAGTTCCTAGGGGCAGCTAATGAAAAACTGTTTTTT	CSASPQPGQFLGAANEKLFF
once	NA	TRBV13	TRBJ1-4	TGTGCCAGCAGCTTCCAGGGGTTTAATGAAAAACTGTTTTTT	CASSFQGFNEKLFF
NA	NA	TRBV29-1	TRBJ1-4	TGCAGCGTTACCGGGACACCTTCTGAAAAACTGTTTTTT	CSVTGTPSEKLFF
NA	NA	TRBV14	TRBJ2-7	TGTGCCAGCAGCCAAGAGCATTACGAGCAGTACTTC	CASSQEHYEQYF
NA	NA	TRBV7-2	TRBJ1-6	TGTGCCAGCAGCTTAGGGGGGCAGGGGAATAATTCACCCCTCCACTTT	CASSLGGQGNNSPLHF
NA	TRBD1	TRBV19	TRBJ1-6	TGTGCCAGTCGGACAGGTGGGACACCCCTCCACTTT	CASRTGGTPLHF
NA	NA	TRBV29-1	TRBJ1-1	TGCAGCGTTGAACGGGGGGAAGGGACTGAAGCTTTCTTT	CSVERGEGTEAFF